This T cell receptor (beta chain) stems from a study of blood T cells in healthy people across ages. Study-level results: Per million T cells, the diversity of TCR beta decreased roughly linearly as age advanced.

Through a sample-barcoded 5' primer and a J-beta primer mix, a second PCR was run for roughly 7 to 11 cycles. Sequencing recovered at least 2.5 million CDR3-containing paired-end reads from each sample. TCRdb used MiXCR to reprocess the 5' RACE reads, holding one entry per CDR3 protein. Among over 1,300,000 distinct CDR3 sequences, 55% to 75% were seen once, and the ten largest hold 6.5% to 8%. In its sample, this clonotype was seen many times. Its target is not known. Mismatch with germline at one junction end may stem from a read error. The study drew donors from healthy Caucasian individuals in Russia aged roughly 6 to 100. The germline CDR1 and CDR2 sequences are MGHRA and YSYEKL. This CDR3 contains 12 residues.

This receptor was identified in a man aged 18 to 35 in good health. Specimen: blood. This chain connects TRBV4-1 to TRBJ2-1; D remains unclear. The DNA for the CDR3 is TGTGCCAGCAGCCAGGACTACAATGAGCAGTTCTTC. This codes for CASSQDYNEQFF.